This entry is about one TCR beta chain. What it binds is unknown. This specimen comes from a study of cytomegalovirus exposure and HLA in healthy donors. General study findings and limits: When analyzed later, the rates of TCR association showed variation by HLA locus, with DRB1 the most and HLA-C the fewest.

PCR was performed using 60 Vbeta and 13 Jbeta primers. TCRdb keeps only in-frame clones here, not all; method: immunoSEQ multiplex PCR. The repertoire includes about 160,000 clones, about 80% of them detected once, and around 1.3% sits in the top ten. The CDR3 sequence is 14 residues long. The germline V gene encodes CDR1 SGHTA and CDR2 FQGNSA. With V trimmed by 8 bases and J by 3 bases, 5 bases remained unmatched. The receptor comes from a woman aged 45-59 years in good health and CMV-seronegative. The J gene is TRBJ2-5, the V gene TRBV7-2, with 11 positions matching TRBD2. The sequencing input was PBMCs. For the CDR3, the DNA is TGTGCCAGCCTCCTAGCGGGGGGCAAAGAGACCCAGTACTTC. Protein sequence: CASLLAGGKETQYF.